Below, one T cell receptor (beta chain) is given with its context. Its antigen is unidentified. The data derive from a study of follicular helper T cells after annual influenza vaccination. Study-wide results and caveats: Change in circulating plasmablasts correlated with ICOS+CD38+ cTfh clonality change.

Profiling relied on immunoSEQ multiplex PCR, and the TCRdb table lists in-frame clones only, not all of them. The sample includes approximately 10,000 clones, roughly 80% of them seen just once. This CDR3 is 15 amino acids long. From germline, CDR1 is MDHEN and CDR2 SYDVKM. Trimming took 2 bases from V and 7 from J, leaving 12 bases between them. Time point indicated: 2015-2016 season, pre-vaccination. Donors were community-dwelling with no influenza vaccine in the prior 6 months. Between roughly 35 and 100 mL of blood was drawn per time point. The source material was CXCR5+ CD38- circulating T follicular helper cells from blood, sampled on the day of influenza vaccination. Subset: circulating Tfh, non-naive CD4+CXCR5+PD-1+ (ICOS+CD38+ or ICOS-CD38-). The clonotype originates from an adult who received the influenza vaccine. The chain combines TRBV28 with TRBJ1-6, with D tentatively TRBD1 (5 bases). CDR3 protein: CASSLSRGANSPLHF. For the CDR3, the DNA is TGTGCCAGCAGTTTAAGTAGGGGCGCGAATTCACCCCTCCACTTT.